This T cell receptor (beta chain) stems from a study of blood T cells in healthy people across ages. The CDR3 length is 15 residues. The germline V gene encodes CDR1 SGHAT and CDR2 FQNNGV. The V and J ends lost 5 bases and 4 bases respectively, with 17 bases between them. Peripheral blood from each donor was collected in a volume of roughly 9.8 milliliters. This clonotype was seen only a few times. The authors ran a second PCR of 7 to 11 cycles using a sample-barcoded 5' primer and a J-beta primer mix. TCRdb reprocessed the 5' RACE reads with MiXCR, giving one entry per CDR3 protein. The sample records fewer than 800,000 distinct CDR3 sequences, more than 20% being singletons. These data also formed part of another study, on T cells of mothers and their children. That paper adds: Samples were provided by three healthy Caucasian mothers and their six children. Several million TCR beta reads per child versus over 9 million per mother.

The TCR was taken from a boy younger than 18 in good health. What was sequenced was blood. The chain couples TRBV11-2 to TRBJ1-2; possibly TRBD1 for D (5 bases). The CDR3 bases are TGTGCCAGCAGCCCTCGGGCAGGGTGGCTCTATGGCTACACCTTC. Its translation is CASSPRAGWLYGYTF. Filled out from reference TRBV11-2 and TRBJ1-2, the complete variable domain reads EAGVAQSPRYKIIEKRQSVAFWCNPISGHATLYWYQQILGQGPKLLIQFQNNGVVDDSQLPKDRFSAERLKGVDSTLKIQPAKLEDSAVYLCASSPRAGWLYGYTFGSGTRLTVV.